This TCR beta chain is from a study of regulatory T cells in long-lasting Graves disease. This clonotype came up many times. The V gene's germline CDR1 is SGHAT and CDR2 FQNNGV. Deletions cut 3 bases from V and 2 bases from J, with 11 bases between. The CDR3 extends over 15 amino acids. Time point denoted: newly diagnosed GD, antithyroid drugs for less than 3 months. The TCR library was made from RNA that had been extracted from PBMCs in TRIzol. Construction of TCR beta libraries relied on iRepertoire HTBI primers and on Arm-PCR targeting CDR3 regions. MiXCR, applied by TCRdb to the multiplex PCR reads, yields one record per CDR3 protein. Altogether approximately 310,000 distinct CDR3 sequences are present, 18% being singletons, with the ten largest covering around 36%.

The TCR sequence derives from a female donor with Graves disease. The rearrangement joins TRBV11-2 to TRBJ2-4; D is unclear. Material: peripheral blood mononuclear cells (PBMCs), obtained at new diagnosis, from a patient treated with antithyroid drugs. The CDR3 DNA reads as TGTGCCAGCAGCTTTTGGCAGAGATCCAAAAACATTCAGTACTTC. The encoded protein is CASSFWQRSKNIQYF.